The 18 T cell receptor beta chains listed next were all sequenced from one sample in a study of T-cell reconstitution after alpha-beta-depleted transplantation in children. For TCRbeta, the library was prepared with unique molecular identifiers. TCRdb recomputed calls from the PCR reads with MiXCR, one row per CDR3 protein. The data contain around 130,000 distinct CDR3 sequences, roughly 10% of them singletons. The sequencing here drew on PBMCs, mostly from graft donor cells, taken 180 days after TCRalphabeta/CD19-depleted stem cell transplant. These receptors originate from a girl less than two years old who had a stem cell transplant for combined immunodeficiency, so the T cells may come from the graft donor.

The genes are TRBV5-4 and TRBJ2-2, with TRBD1 as a possible D gene (6 bases). Trimming took off 2 bases at V and 7 bases at J, with 12 bases between the two ends. The CDR3 is made up of 14 amino acids. Germline V gives CDR1 SGHNT, CDR2 YYREEE (reference sequence). The CDR3 DNA follows: TGTGCCAGCAGCTTACCGGGACATATCGGGGAGCTGTTTTTT. Amino acid sequence: CASSLPGHIGELFF.

This clonotype was detected ten times or more. The rearrangement links TRBV5-6 to TRBJ2-4; unclear D gene. The germline CDR1 and CDR2 sequences are SGHDT and YYEEEE. The CDR3 extends over 13 amino acids. With 2 bases removed from V and 7 bases from J, the gap between germline ends came to 10 bases. The CDR3 region is CASSFVGRNIQYF. In DNA, the CDR3 is TGTGCCAGCAGCTTTGTAGGCAGGAACATTCAGTACTTC.

To note about this clonotype: A much larger clone lies one base from this, so it may be a read error. This chain joins TRBV12-3 or TRBV12-4 and TRBJ1-5, with TRBD1 as a possible D gene (5 bases). The CDR3 has 14 residues. The V gene lost 5 bases and the J gene lost 0 bases, with 8 bases spanning the gap. CDR3 protein: CASSQGYSNQPQHF. The CDR3 coding sequence is TGTGCCAGCAGTCAGGGTTATAGCAATCAGCCCCAGCATTTT.

This chain links TRBV20-1 with TRBJ2-3; D gene ambiguous. This CDR3 is 13 amino acids long. The V gene lost 2 bases and the J gene lost 2 bases, with 8 bases spanning the gap. Germline CDR1 is DFQATT and CDR2 is SNEGSKA (reference sequence). CDR3 nucleotide sequence: TGCAGTGCTAGACCCTTAAACACAGATACGCAGTATTTT. It codes for CSARPLNTDTQYF.

V is TRBV6-1 and J is TRBJ1-5; D unclear. Looked up from germline, CDR1 is MNHNS and CDR2 is SASEGT. The CDR3 totals 14 residues. V was shortened by 6 bases and J by 0 bases, with 9 bases between the two germline ends. As DNA, the CDR3 is TGTGCCAGCAGGGGGATGAATAGCAATCAGCCCCAGCATTTT. It yields the protein CASRGMNSNQPQHF.

This clonotype has just a few counts. The chain uses TRBV7-2 and TRBJ2-7, with unresolved D. V was clipped by 1 base and J by 3 bases, with 10 bases between them. This CDR3 comprises 14 residues. Germline loops: CDR1 SGHTA, CDR2 FQGNSA. The CDR3 loop reads CASSLVGGHYEQYF. The CDR3 coding sequence is TGTGCCAGCAGCTTAGTTGGCGGTCACTACGAGCAGTACTTC.

This clonotype was observed a handful of times. J is TRBJ1-5 and V is TRBV18, with TRBD1 identical over 10 bases. CDR1 is KGHSH and CDR2 is LQKENI in the germline V gene. V was clipped by 3 bases and J by 4 bases; unmatched bases: 3. There are 15 residues in the CDR3. CDR3 sequence reads: CASSPGQGTNQPQHF. In DNA form, the CDR3 reads TGTGCCAGCTCACCGGGACAGGGGACTAATCAGCCCCAGCATTTT.

This clonotype occurred many times. The chain is built from TRBV5-1 and TRBJ2-2; D unresolved. The CDR3 loop spans 14 amino acids. Germline CDR1 is SGHRS and CDR2 is YFSETQ. Trimming removed 1 base from V and 1 base from J, with 5 bases in between. The CDR3 reads CASSLRQNTGELFF. In nucleotides, the CDR3 is TGCGCCAGCAGCTTGCGGCAGAACACCGGGGAGCTGTTTTTT.

This clonotype was seen a handful of times. The CDR3 is CASSSRGPNQPQHF. Here the CDR3 DNA reads TGTGCCAGCAGTTCACGGGGACCCAATCAGCCCCAGCATTTT. The V and J genes are TRBV12-3 or TRBV12-4 and TRBJ1-5; D might be TRBD1 (5 bases). V lost 4 bases, J lost 3 bases, and 10 bases lay in between. The CDR3 length is 14 residues.

This clonotype was seen a few times. The V gene is TRBV24-1, the J gene TRBJ2-1; D is possibly TRBD2 (6 bases). Germline V gene sequence: CDR1 KGHDR, CDR2 SFDVKD. The CDR3 length is 17 residues. Between the trimmed V and J ends, which lost 4 bases and 2 bases, there was a span of 17 bases. The CDR3 region is CATSDASGLEPYNEQFF. The CDR3 DNA is TGTGCCACCAGTGACGCCTCGGGACTCGAACCCTACAATGAGCAGTTCTTC.

A few counts support this clonotype. The chain recombines TRBV12-3 or TRBV12-4 with TRBJ2-5; 9 bases are shared with TRBD2. After removal of 8 bases from V and 1 base from J, the junction contained 2 bases not matched to a gene. The CDR3 loop spans 13 amino acids. The CDR3 DNA follows: TGTGCCAGCCAACTAGCGGGCCAAGAGACCCAGTACTTC. Amino acid sequence: CASQLAGQETQYF.

The rearrangement links TRBV20-1 to TRBJ2-1; D tentatively fits TRBD1 or TRBD2 (5 bases each). With 0 bases removed from V and 12 bases from J, the gap between germline ends came to 15 bases. The CDR3 spans 13 residues. Per germline, CDR1 DFQATT and CDR2 SNEGSKA (reference sequence). The DNA of the CDR3 is TGCAGTGCTAGAGATCGGGGCAGGGTGGGGCAGTTCTTC. This translates into CSARDRGRVGQFF.

In this sample, this clonotype turned up a few times. This chain uses TRBV10-3 with TRBJ2-2; no reliable D call. V dropped 0 bases and J dropped 6 bases, with 2 bases sitting between them. The CDR3 is made up of 12 amino acids. The V gene's germline CDR1 is ENHRY and CDR2 SYGVKD. The CDR3 bases are TGTGCCATCAGTGAGTCGGCCGGGGAGCTGTTTTTT. Translated, it gives CAISESAGELFF.

This clonotype has more than one count but fewer than ten. This sequence joins TRBV20-1 and TRBJ1-1; perhaps TRBD1 as D (6 bases). The V end lost 3 bases, the J end lost 0 bases, and 8 bases lay between the germline ends. The V gene's germline CDR1 is DFQATT and CDR2 SNEGSKA (reference sequence). The CDR3 contains 13 residues. The chain's CDR3 is CSARGHMNTEAFF. CDR3 nucleotide sequence: TGCAGTGCTAGGGGACATATGAACACTGAAGCTTTCTTT.

This clonotype was picked up a small number of times. The V gene is TRBV4-2, the J gene TRBJ2-7, with D uncertain. The CDR3 is made up of 15 amino acids. Trimming took 0 bases from V and 7 from J, leaving 16 bases between them. Germline CDR1 reads LGHNA; CDR2 reads YNFKEQ. CDR3 protein: CASSQDSHSALEQYF. DNA for the CDR3: TGTGCCAGCAGCCAAGACAGTCACAGCGCGTTGGAGCAGTACTTC.

This clonotype has just a few counts. The V gene is TRBV20-1, the J gene TRBJ1-5, with 10 nucleotides matching TRBD1. The germline V gene has CDR1 DFQATT and CDR2 SNEGSKA (reference sequence). The CDR3 extends over 18 amino acids. V trimming: 1 base; J trimming: 2 bases; junction bases outside the gene matches: 11. The CDR3 reads CSARAETGGQNGNQPQHF. In DNA form, the CDR3 reads TGCAGTGCTAGAGCGGAGACAGGGGGCCAAAATGGCAATCAGCCCCAGCATTTT.

This clonotype was detected only a few times. The V gene is TRBV5-1, the J gene TRBJ2-3, with 10 bases fitting TRBD2. This CDR3 has 17 amino acids. Germline V gives CDR1 SGHRS, CDR2 YFSETQ. The V gene end was trimmed by 4 bases and the J gene end by 3 bases; junction bases not matched to a gene: 11. DNA for the CDR3: TGCGCCAGCAGCCCGAGGTTTAGCGGGGGGCTAACAGATACGCAGTATTTT. It yields the protein CASSPRFSGGLTDTQYF.

The rearrangement uses TRBV12-3 or TRBV12-4 and TRBJ2-3; tentative D call: TRBD2 (7 bases). V lost 1 base and J 6 bases, leaving 20 bases between the germline ends. The CDR3 is made up of 17 amino acids. The CDR3 bases are TGTGCCAGCAGTTTAGTGGGCCTCCGGGGGGCCTGGGATACGCAGTATTTT. Residues: CASSLVGLRGAWDTQYF.